The 16 T cell receptor beta chains below all came from one sample that was sequenced in a study of T cells in Graves' hyperthyroidism and ophthalmopathy. Amplified TCR beta CDR3 regions came from RNA transcripts. The study used the HTBI primer set for a first-round RT-PCR of the TCR CDR3. Each CDR3 protein is one row after TCRdb ran MiXCR on the multiplex PCR reads. Of under 650,000 distinct CDR3 sequences listed, roughly 15% are singletons. The material sequenced was blood. These receptors originate from a woman aged 25 to 39 with Graves' hyperthyroidism.

This clonotype was seen repeatedly, ten times or more. The CDR3 nucleotides are TGTGCCAGCAGTTACCTTAAAGGGGGCAACGAGCAGTACTTC. Translated, it gives CASSYLKGGNEQYF. The rearrangement joins TRBV6-6 to TRBJ2-7; 7 bases match TRBD1. The CDR3 is made up of 14 amino acids. V dropped 2 bases and J dropped 5; count of bases not matched to a gene: 6. CDR1 and CDR2 (germline): MNHNY, SVGAGI (reference sequence).

The chain is built from TRBV5-1 and TRBJ2-2; D uncertain. Germline-derived CDR1 and CDR2 are SGHRS and YFSETQ. V was clipped by 1 base and J by 8 bases, with 6 bases between them. This CDR3 has 12 amino acids. The CDR3 is CASSLNSGELFF. In nucleotides, the CDR3 is TGCGCCAGCAGCTTGAATTCAGGGGAGCTGTTTTTT.

This clonotype was detected ten times or more. The chain has TRBV7-9 and TRBJ2-5; tentative D call: TRBD2 (6 bases). The CDR3 consists of 16 residues. With 5 bases removed from V and 4 bases from J, the gap between germline ends came to 20 bases. Looked up from germline, CDR1 is SEHNR and CDR2 is FQNEAQ (reference sequence). The CDR3 nucleotides are TGTGCCAGCAGCCCCCCTGACCGGGGGAGCGGAGAGACCCAGTACTTC. It is translated as CASSPPDRGSGETQYF. Complete variable domain (other parts from reference TRBV7-9 and TRBJ2-5): DTGVSQNPRHKITKRGQNVTFRCDPISEHNRLYWYRQTLGQGPEFLTYFQNEAQLEKSRLLSDRFSAERPKGSFSTLEIQRTEQGDSAMYLCASSPPDRGSGETQYFGPGTRLLVL.

This clonotype was found once. This could be a read error, since a much larger clone is one nucleotide away. The CDR3: CASSFRRTGGLFF. The CDR3 region has the DNA TGTGCCAGCAGCTTCAGAAGGACCGGGGGGCTGTTTTTT. The chain uses TRBV11-2 and TRBJ2-2; weak D call: TRBD2 (6 bases). Germline loops: CDR1 SGHAT, CDR2 FQNNGV. The CDR3 is 13 amino acids.

V is TRBV12-3 or TRBV12-4 and J is TRBJ2-5; 10 bases align to TRBD1. The CDR3 is 18 residues long. The J segment lost 5 bases and the V segment lost 6 bases, leaving 18 bases of the junction unmatched. The CDR3 is CASRGGPGTGVGGETQYF. CDR3 DNA sequence: TGTGCCAGCAGGGGGGGTCCCGGGACAGGGGTTGGTGGGGAGACCCAGTACTTC.

This clonotype was seen a handful of times. The rearrangement links TRBV11-2 to TRBJ2-1; D possibly corresponds to TRBD1 (5 bases). V lost 6 bases and J 6 bases, leaving 21 bases between the germline ends. This CDR3 has 16 residues. Germline lookup yields CDR1 SGHAT and CDR2 FQNNGV. CDR3: CASRPQWGKGLNEQFF. The CDR3 DNA reads TGTGCCAGCAGGCCCCAATGGGGAAAGGGGCTCAATGAGCAGTTCTTC.

This clonotype occurred a few times. This chain connects TRBV9 to TRBJ2-1, with TRBD2 matching 9 bases. The CDR3 covers 15 residues. Germline V gives CDR1 SGDLS, CDR2 YYNGEE. After removal of 4 bases from V and 2 bases from J, the junction contained 4 bases not matched to a gene. The CDR3: CASSMSGRPYNEQFF. The CDR3 nucleotides are TGTGCCAGCAGCATGAGCGGGAGGCCCTACAATGAGCAGTTCTTC. Full variable domain (remainder filled in from reference TRBV9 and TRBJ2-1): DSGVTQTPKHLITATGQRVTLRCSPRSGDLSVYWYQQSLDQGLQFLIQYYNGEERAKGNILERFSAQQFPDLHSELNLSSLELGDSALYFCASSMSGRPYNEQFFGPGTRLTVL.

This clonotype was seen a few times. The chain uses TRBV20-1 and TRBJ1-3, with TRBD1 as a possible D gene (6 bases). Germline values: CDR1 DFQATT, CDR2 SNEGSKA (reference sequence). Trimming left V 6 bases short and J 0 bases short, with 15 bases between. The CDR3 contains 15 residues. CDR3 region: CSARGAEYSGNTIYF. The DNA for the CDR3 is TGCAGTGCAAGGGGGGCCGAGTACTCTGGAAACACCATATATTTT.

This clonotype showed up many times. V and J are TRBV12-3 or TRBV12-4 and TRBJ2-7; a weak D match, TRBD2 (6 bases). The V end lost 2 bases, the J end lost 3 bases, and 20 bases lay between the germline ends. This CDR3 has 17 amino acids. The CDR3 loop reads CASSLSVQPGLGYEQYF. CDR3 DNA sequence: TGTGCCAGCAGTTTATCCGTCCAACCGGGACTGGGCTACGAGCAGTACTTC.

This clonotype was recorded at least ten times. The genes are TRBV11-2 and TRBJ2-1, with 10 nucleotides matching TRBD1. Germline-derived CDR1 and CDR2 are SGHAT and FQNNGV. With 2 bases clipped from V and 6 bases from J, the junction kept 4 bases outside the gene matches. The CDR3 is 15 residues long. The CDR3 region has the DNA TGTGCCAGCAGCTTACAGGGACAGGGGACCAATGAGCAGTTCTTC. It translates to CASSLQGQGTNEQFF. The variable domain in full, with the rest retrieved from reference TRBV11-2 and TRBJ2-1, is EAGVAQSPRYKIIEKRQSVAFWCNPISGHATLYWYQQILGQGPKLLIQFQNNGVVDDSQLPKDRFSAERLKGVDSTLKIQPAKLEDSAVYLCASSLQGQGTNEQFFGPGTRLTVL.

The sample holds many counts of this clonotype. The chain uses TRBV6-5 and TRBJ1-5, with D maybe TRBD1 (5 bases). V dropped 3 bases and J dropped 0 bases, with 9 bases sitting between them. The germline V gene has CDR1 MNHEY and CDR2 SVGAGI. The CDR3 runs 15 residues. The CDR3 region is CASSYGGYSNQPQHF. The CDR3 DNA reads TGTGCCAGCAGTTATGGGGGGTATAGCAATCAGCCCCAGCATTTT.

This clonotype was seen many times. The chain joins TRBV7-2 to TRBJ2-3, with 10 bases matching TRBD2. Germline assignment: CDR1 SGHTA and CDR2 FQGNSA. The CDR3 spans 14 residues. J gave up 2 bases and V 6 bases, and 2 bases lay outside the gene matches. The CDR3 DNA sequence: TGTGCCAGCAGACTAGCGGGACTCACAGATACGCAGTATTTT. Translated, it gives CASRLAGLTDTQYF.

The table lists this clonotype with many counts. The J gene is TRBJ1-1, the V gene TRBV28; a possible D gene is TRBD1 (6 bases). Germline V gene lookup returns CDR1 MDHEN and CDR2 SYDVKM. CDR3 size: 15 residues. V lost 3 bases and J 4 bases, leaving 15 bases between the germline ends. CDR3 in amino acids: CASSFDRGMSTEAFF. DNA for the CDR3: TGTGCCAGCAGTTTTGATAGGGGGATGAGCACTGAAGCTTTCTTT.

In this sample, this clonotype turned up many times. This chain links TRBV6-2 or TRBV6-3 with TRBJ2-5, with D unclear. CDR3 length equals 15 residues. In germline, CDR1 is MNHEY, CDR2 SVGEGT. V was cut by 6 bases and J by 5 bases, with 19 bases left in between. The CDR3 is CASSSTRIHGETQYF. CDR3 DNA sequence: TGTGCCAGCAGCTCGACAAGGATCCACGGGGAGACCCAGTACTTC.

V usage is TRBV20-1 and J usage is TRBJ1-6, with D perhaps matching TRBD1 (5 bases). Germline lookup yields CDR1 DFQATT and CDR2 SNEGSKA (reference sequence). This CDR3 has 12 residues. V gave up 5 bases and J gave up 7 bases, with 9 bases separating them. CDR3 bases: TGCAGTGCTCTAAAGGGGAATTCACCCCTCCACTTT. Translated: CSALKGNSPLHF.

V and J are TRBV5-4 and TRBJ2-1; TRBD1 matches at 9 bases. Germline lookup yields CDR1 SGHNT and CDR2 YYREEE (reference sequence). The CDR3 loop spans 17 amino acids. The trim removed 0 bases at V and 3 bases at J, leaving 7 bases unmatched. CDR3: CASSLAVGTGRYNEQFF. The CDR3 DNA is TGTGCCAGCAGCTTGGCTGTTGGGACAGGGCGCTACAATGAGCAGTTCTTC.